This T cell receptor (beta chain) was recovered during a study of PD-1 blockade in classical Hodgkin lymphoma. This table comes from immunoSEQ multiplex PCR, and its TCRdb copy is limited to in-frame clones, with some not included. The sample shows tens of thousands of clones, about 89% of them seen only once. The time point was: cycle 4 day 1 (C4D1), after five to seven weeks of nivolumab. Each and every patient relapsed after autologous stem cell transplantation, and patients got differing brentuximab vedotin exposure. CDR1 and CDR2 from the germline V gene are SGHRS and YFSETQ. This CDR3 is built from 20 residues. V lost 0 bases and J lost 0, with 22 bases in between. Notes on the study in general: Complete responders entered with baseline diversity on par with newly diagnosed patients, the results showed. In CD4+ cells, TCR diversity went up significantly by C4D1, but in CD8+ cells it did not. Healthy donors were reported to have higher baseline TCR diversity than newly diagnosed patients.

Worth noting for this clone: The target antigen is unknown.

The source material was peripheral blood mononuclear cells (PBMCs), sampled before the fourth cycle of nivolumab. This sequence was found in a human donor with classical Hodgkin lymphoma. The genes are TRBV5-1 and TRBJ2-1; D perhaps matches TRBD1 (5 bases). For the CDR3, the DNA is TGCGCCAGCAGCTTGGCCGTGGGGCGTCCTTCGGTAAGCTCCTACAATGAGCAGTTCTTC. As protein: CASSLAVGRPSVSSYNEQFF.